Shown below are 7 T cell receptor beta chains from a single sample sequenced in a study of tumor-infiltrating lymphocytes in primary liver carcinoma. Production of TCR beta cDNA used around 460 ng total RNA together with a constant-region primer. ARM-PCR was slightly modified, and three nested multiplex PCR rounds with it gave rise to the TCR beta libraries. The first two PCR rounds, around 11 cycles each, used TRBV1-TRBV30 forward primers and a C-beta reverse primer. TCRdb reanalysed the multiplex PCR reads using MiXCR and keeps one entry per CDR3 protein. The data contain fewer than 80,000 distinct CDR3 sequences, roughly two thirds of them singletons. For each extraction, RNA and DNA were obtained together from about 21-30 mg of unsorted bulk tissue. Material: tumor-adjacent normal liver tissue. These receptors came from a man aged 35 to 55 with primary liver carcinoma and hepatitis B virus infection.

This rearrangement joins TRBV11-1 to TRBJ1-6; D possibly corresponds to TRBD1 (5 bases). CDR1 is SGHAT, CDR2 FQDESV, per germline (reference sequence). The CDR3 consists of 13 residues. The CDR3 DNA reads as TGTCCCAACAGCCGGACACTGGTTTCACCCCTCCACTTT. This translates into CPNSRTLVSPLHF.

A remark on this clonotype: Mismatch with germline at one junction end may stem from a read error. The CDR3 DNA reads TGCGTCAGCAGCCCCCAAGCGGGGAACACCAACAATGAGCAGTTCTTC. This encodes CVSSPQAGNTNNEQFF. The chain has TRBV4-3 and TRBJ2-1, with TRBD2 identical over 7 bases. The CDR3 sequence is 16 residues long. The germline gives CDR1 LGHNA, CDR2 YSLEER.

The table lists this clonotype with a count of one. A much larger clone sits a single nucleotide away, making a read error possible. The V call is TRBV5-1, the J call TRBJ2-5; possible D gene TRBD1, 6 bases. V lost 6 bases, J lost 0 bases, and 12 bases lay in between. The germline V gene has CDR1 SGHRS and CDR2 YFSETQ. The CDR3 is made up of 14 amino acids. CDR3 residues: CASNLQGHQETQYF. In DNA form, the CDR3 reads TGCGCCAGCAACTTACAGGGACACCAAGAGACCCAGTACTTC.

This clonotype came up many times. The rearrangement joins TRBV4-3 to TRBJ2-3; 9 bases line up with TRBD2. V was clipped by 4 bases and J by 4 bases; unmatched bases: 6. The CDR3 covers 15 residues. Germline CDR1 LGHNA, CDR2 YSLEER. The CDR3 nucleotides read TGCGCCAGCAGCCGAGTAGCGGGAGATCCAGATACGCAGTATTTT. Translated, it gives CASSRVAGDPDTQYF.

The chain joins TRBV29-1 to TRBJ2-3; D is perhaps TRBD2 (5 bases). Per the germline V gene, CDR1 is SQVTM and CDR2 is ANQGSEA. This CDR3 comprises 13 residues. The germline V and J ends were trimmed by 6 bases and 4 bases, with 14 bases remaining between them. The CDR3 loop reads CSVRELVADTQYF. The CDR3, as DNA: TGCAGCGTCAGAGAACTAGTGGCAGATACGCAGTATTTT.

At least ten counts were recorded for this clonotype. The rearrangement uses TRBV30 and TRBJ2-1, with D perhaps being TRBD1 or TRBD2 (5 bases each). Per the germline V gene, CDR1 is GTSNPN and CDR2 is SVGIG (reference sequence). This CDR3 spans 15 amino acids. V was cut by 4 bases and J by 1 base, with 14 bases left in between. The DNA of the CDR3 is TGTGCCTGGAATCGGGACGGAGGATCCTACAATGAGCAGTTCTTC. The encoded protein is CAWNRDGGSYNEQFF.

The chain is built from TRBV9 and TRBJ1-1; D remains unclear. The CDR3 has 13 residues. Germline lookup yields CDR1 SGDLS and CDR2 YYNGEE. The ends were cut back, 3 bases at V and 4 bases at J, with 10 bases in the middle. CDR3 loop: CASSEIGITEAFF. CDR3 DNA sequence: TGTGCCAGCAGCGAAATAGGGATCACTGAAGCTTTCTTT. The variable domain in full, with the rest retrieved from reference TRBV9 and TRBJ1-1, is DSGVTQTPKHLITATGQRVTLRCSPRSGDLSVYWYQQSLDQGLQFLIQYYNGEERAKGNILERFSAQQFPDLHSELNLSSLELGDSALYFCASSEIGITEAFFGQGTRLTVV.